The present entry profiles one T cell receptor (beta chain) with its context. The target antigen is unknown. Regarding the study as a whole: In terms of TCR gene usage, tumor memory CD4+ T cells clustered together with blood and lymph node memory CD4+ cells, as well as with lymph node naive CD4+ cells.

Semi-nested PCR with Nested Universal Primer A followed constant-region reverse priming of full-length variable regions. In TCRdb, the 5' RACE reads were re-called with MiXCR into one record per CDR3 protein. This table has about 54,000 distinct CDR3 sequences, 15% to 20% appearing once. Purified naive CD4+ T cells were depleted of CD25+ Tregs. Input material: naive CD4+ T cells sorted from blood. Indicated subset: naive CD4+ T cells, CD4+CD45RA+CD25-. The receptor comes from a female donor with breast cancer.

The CDR3 DNA reads as TGCAGTGCTTGGACAGGGGGCACTAACTATGGCTACACCTTC. Translated, it gives CSAWTGGTNYGYTF. The rearrangement links TRBV20-1 to TRBJ1-2, with 11 bases matching TRBD1. The CDR3 covers 14 residues. With V trimmed by 5 bases and J by 0 bases, 2 bases remained unmatched. Germline loops: CDR1 DFQATT, CDR2 SNEGSKA (reference sequence).